This is a list of T cell receptor beta chains from one sample in a study of read filtering for tumor transcriptome and immune sequencing. TCRdb independently ran MiXCR on the reads; one entry per CDR3 protein. The sample lists some 80,000 distinct CDR3 sequences, about 12% seen once, with under 15% in the top ten. The specimen was a population of CD138-negative cells sorted from bone marrow. These receptors all stem from a donor at least 40 years old with multiple myeloma. The CDR3 runs from the conserved cysteine through the conserved F or W. The D gene is left open where the match is weak. Clone size appears in some rows only: once, few, many, or a class for an expanded clone.

abundance: NA
d_gene: TRBD2
j_gene: TRBJ2-1
v_gene: TRBV7-2
CDR3aa: CASRETGGWRELGNEQFF
CDR3nt: TGTGCCAGCAGAGAAACGGGGGGGTGGCGGGAGCTGGGGAATGAGCAGTTCTTC

abundance: many
d_gene: TRBD2
j_gene: TRBJ2-7
v_gene: TRBV19
CDR3aa: CASSAGLAGVGEQYF
CDR3nt: TGTGCCAGTAGTGCGGGACTAGCGGGAGTAGGGGAGCAGTACTTC

abundance: NA
d_gene: NA
j_gene: TRBJ2-7
v_gene: TRBV20-1
CDR3aa: CSARDRFGQFEQYF
CDR3nt: TGCAGTGCTAGAGATAGATTTGGCCAATTCGAGCAGTACTTC

abundance: many
d_gene: NA
j_gene: TRBJ1-5
v_gene: TRBV10-3
CDR3aa: CAISPRGGQGDQPQHF
CDR3nt: TGTGCCATCAGTCCGAGGGGGGGGCAAGGGGATCAGCCCCAGCATTTT

abundance: NA
d_gene: TRBD2
j_gene: TRBJ2-3
v_gene: TRBV5-1
CDR3aa: CASSSSGSGTDTQYF
CDR3nt: TGCGCCAGTAGCTCAAGCGGGAGTGGCACAGATACGCAGTATTTT

abundance: many
d_gene: NA
j_gene: TRBJ1-5
v_gene: TRBV7-9
CDR3aa: CASSSGQGLNQPQHF
CDR3nt: TGTGCCAGCAGCTCGGGCCAGGGCCTCAATCAGCCCCAGCATTTT

abundance: few
d_gene: NA
j_gene: TRBJ2-1
v_gene: TRBV5-1
CDR3aa: CASSLGGEIYNEQFF
CDR3nt: TGCGCCAGCAGCTTGGGAGGGGAGATATACAATGAGCAGTTCTTC

abundance: few
d_gene: NA
j_gene: TRBJ1-1
v_gene: TRBV28
CDR3aa: CASWIGDTEAFF
CDR3nt: TGTGCCAGCTGGATCGGTGACACTGAAGCTTTCTTT

abundance: many
d_gene: NA
j_gene: TRBJ1-1
v_gene: TRBV20-1
CDR3aa: CSAGGGVNTEAFF
CDR3nt: TGCAGTGCTGGGGGCGGCGTTAACACTGAAGCTTTCTTT

abundance: many
d_gene: TRBD2
j_gene: TRBJ2-7
v_gene: TRBV10-3
CDR3aa: CAISDLAGAHNEQYF
CDR3nt: TGTGCCATCAGCGATCTAGCGGGAGCGCATAACGAGCAGTACTTC

abundance: NA
d_gene: NA
j_gene: TRBJ2-1
v_gene: TRBV12-3/TRBV12-4
CDR3aa: CASSPLARGYNEQFF
CDR3nt: TGTGCCAGCAGCCCCCTAGCGAGGGGGTACAATGAGCAGTTCTTC

abundance: many
d_gene: TRBD2
j_gene: TRBJ2-7
v_gene: TRBV7-9
CDR3aa: CASSASGSHYEQYF
CDR3nt: TGTGCCAGCAGCGCTAGCGGGAGCCACTACGAGCAGTACTTC

abundance: many
d_gene: NA
j_gene: TRBJ1-1
v_gene: TRBV2
CDR3aa: CASSAVANTEAFF
CDR3nt: TGTGCCAGCAGTGCTGTGGCGAACACTGAAGCTTTCTTT

abundance: many
d_gene: NA
j_gene: TRBJ2-3
v_gene: TRBV2
CDR3aa: CASRGLRDTQYF
CDR3nt: TGTGCCAGCAGAGGCCTCCGGGATACGCAGTATTTT

abundance: many
d_gene: TRBD1
j_gene: TRBJ1-1
v_gene: TRBV4-1
CDR3aa: CASSQERDRTLLF
CDR3nt: TGCGCCAGCAGCCAAGAAAGGGACAGAACACTCCTCTTT

abundance: many
d_gene: NA
j_gene: TRBJ1-5
v_gene: TRBV7-8
CDR3aa: CASSPRTSSNQPQHF
CDR3nt: TGTGCCAGCAGCCCACGGACCAGTAGCAATCAGCCCCAGCATTTT

abundance: NA
d_gene: NA
j_gene: TRBJ1-1
v_gene: TRBV30
CDR3aa: CAWRPVVRATKDKAFF
CDR3nt: TGTGCCTGGAGACCCGTAGTTAGGGCCACAAAAGATAAAGCTTTCTTT

abundance: many
d_gene: NA
j_gene: TRBJ2-1
v_gene: TRBV16
CDR3aa: CASSILSGTYNEQFF
CDR3nt: TGTGCCAGCAGCATCCTAAGCGGCACCTACAATGAGCAGTTCTTC

abundance: few
d_gene: TRBD1
j_gene: TRBJ2-3
v_gene: TRBV20-1
CDR3aa: CSKTTRTGGGTDTQYF
CDR3nt: TGCAGCAAAACAACCCGGACAGGGGGCGGCACAGATACGCAGTATTTT

abundance: many
d_gene: NA
j_gene: TRBJ2-1
v_gene: TRBV5-1
CDR3aa: CASSSNTGNEQFF
CDR3nt: TGCGCCAGCAGCTCGAACACAGGGAATGAGCAGTTCTTC

abundance: many
d_gene: NA
j_gene: TRBJ2-1
v_gene: TRBV6-1
CDR3aa: CASSFNGGPNEQFF
CDR3nt: TGTGCCAGCAGCTTTAATGGGGGTCCCAATGAGCAGTTCTTC

abundance: many
d_gene: NA
j_gene: TRBJ2-2
v_gene: TRBV7-3
CDR3aa: CASSSFFTSNTGELFF
CDR3nt: TGTGCCAGCAGCTCCTTTTTTACATCGAACACCGGGGAGCTGTTTTTT

abundance: many
d_gene: NA
j_gene: TRBJ2-5
v_gene: TRBV29-1
CDR3aa: CSVVAARGFQETQYF
CDR3nt: TGCAGCGTCGTCGCGGCCAGGGGATTCCAAGAGACCCAGTACTTC

abundance: few
d_gene: NA
j_gene: TRBJ2-1
v_gene: TRBV2
CDR3aa: CASSRESRTYNEQFF
CDR3nt: TGTGCCAGCAGTCGGGAGTCAAGGACCTACAATGAGCAGTTCTTC

abundance: many
d_gene: NA
j_gene: TRBJ2-7
v_gene: TRBV11-2
CDR3aa: CASSLRSQSGAEQYF
CDR3nt: TGTGCCAGCAGCTTAAGGTCCCAGTCTGGAGCCGAGCAGTACTTC

abundance: NA
d_gene: TRBD1
j_gene: TRBJ1-1
v_gene: TRBV4-1
CDR3aa: CASSRTGGADTEAFF
CDR3nt: TGCGCCAGCAGTCGGACAGGGGGCGCGGACACTGAAGCTTTCTTT

abundance: few
d_gene: NA
j_gene: TRBJ1-1
v_gene: TRBV5-1
CDR3aa: CASSLVGGKGTEAFF
CDR3nt: TGCGCCAGCAGCTTGGTGGGGGGAAAGGGCACTGAAGCTTTCTTT

abundance: many
d_gene: TRBD2
j_gene: TRBJ2-5
v_gene: TRBV10-3
CDR3aa: CAISEPAGASGKQETQYF
CDR3nt: TGTGCCATCAGTGAGCCGGCCGGGGCTAGCGGGAAACAAGAGACCCAGTACTTC

abundance: many
d_gene: NA
j_gene: TRBJ1-1
v_gene: TRBV29-1
CDR3aa: CSVEGNTEAFF
CDR3nt: TGCAGCGTTGAAGGGAACACTGAAGCTTTCTTT

abundance: many
d_gene: TRBD1
j_gene: TRBJ2-5
v_gene: TRBV11-2
CDR3aa: CASSMGQGSETQYF
CDR3nt: TGTGCCAGCAGCATGGGACAGGGCAGTGAGACCCAGTACTTC

abundance: many
d_gene: TRBD2
j_gene: TRBJ2-2
v_gene: TRBV7-3
CDR3aa: CASSLIRLAGGPRAANTGELFF
CDR3nt: TGTGCCAGCAGCTTAATCCGGCTAGCGGGAGGGCCTAGGGCGGCGAACACCGGGGAGCTGTTTTTT

abundance: NA
d_gene: NA
j_gene: TRBJ2-1
v_gene: TRBV28
CDR3aa: CASKEGYNEQSF
CDR3nt: TGTGCCAGCAAGGAGGGGTACAATGAGCAGTCCTTC

abundance: many
d_gene: NA
j_gene: TRBJ1-2
v_gene: TRBV5-1
CDR3aa: CASSLGGNYGYTF
CDR3nt: TGCGCCAGCAGCTTGGGAGGGAACTATGGCTACACCTTC

abundance: many
d_gene: NA
j_gene: TRBJ2-3
v_gene: TRBV27
CDR3aa: CASSYGSPRTDTQYF
CDR3nt: TGTGCCAGCAGCTACGGGAGCCCTCGCACAGATACGCAGTATTTT

abundance: many
d_gene: NA
j_gene: TRBJ2-1
v_gene: TRBV12-3/TRBV12-4
CDR3aa: CASSLSGDSYNEQFF
CDR3nt: TGTGCCAGCAGTTTATCAGGGGACTCCTACAATGAGCAGTTCTTC

abundance: many
d_gene: NA
j_gene: TRBJ1-5
v_gene: TRBV12-3/TRBV12-4
CDR3aa: CASSPDIAQPQHF
CDR3nt: TGTGCCAGCAGCCCAGACATTGCTCAGCCCCAGCATTTT

abundance: NA
d_gene: NA
j_gene: TRBJ2-5
v_gene: TRBV11-2
CDR3aa: CASSLAEAQYF
CDR3nt: TGTGCCAGCAGCTTAGCGGAGGCCCAGTACTTC

abundance: many
d_gene: NA
j_gene: TRBJ1-5
v_gene: TRBV12-3/TRBV12-4
CDR3aa: CASSHRGGLDQPQHF
CDR3nt: TGTGCCAGCAGTCACCGGGGAGGGCTCGATCAGCCCCAGCATTTT

abundance: NA
d_gene: NA
j_gene: TRBJ1-2
v_gene: TRBV29-1
CDR3aa: CSVPRPNYGYTF
CDR3nt: TGCAGCGTCCCGAGGCCTAACTATGGCTACACCTTC

abundance: many
d_gene: TRBD2
j_gene: TRBJ2-1
v_gene: TRBV4-1
CDR3aa: CASSQVTSGSWGGYNEQFF
CDR3nt: TGCGCCAGCAGCCAAGTGACTAGCGGGAGTTGGGGAGGTTACAATGAGCAGTTCTTC

abundance: many
d_gene: TRBD1
j_gene: TRBJ1-5
v_gene: TRBV6-1
CDR3aa: CASRRGQDPAQPQHF
CDR3nt: TGTGCCAGCAGACGGGGACAGGACCCCGCTCAGCCCCAGCATTTT

abundance: many
d_gene: TRBD1
j_gene: TRBJ1-2
v_gene: TRBV2
CDR3aa: CASRQGSYGYTF
CDR3nt: TGTGCCAGCAGACAGGGGTCCTATGGCTACACCTTC

abundance: many
d_gene: NA
j_gene: TRBJ2-5
v_gene: TRBV20-1
CDR3aa: CSARDKDWRETQYF
CDR3nt: TGCAGTGCTAGAGATAAGGATTGGCGGGAGACCCAGTACTTC

abundance: NA
d_gene: NA
j_gene: TRBJ2-2
v_gene: TRBV28
CDR3aa: CASSFPSTTGELFF
CDR3nt: TGTGCCAGCAGTTTTCCCTCCACCACCGGGGAGCTGTTTTTT

abundance: many
d_gene: TRBD2
j_gene: TRBJ2-2
v_gene: TRBV6-5
CDR3aa: CASRFIRTSGNTGELFF
CDR3nt: TGTGCCAGCAGGTTTATCCGGACTAGCGGAAACACCGGGGAGCTGTTTTTT